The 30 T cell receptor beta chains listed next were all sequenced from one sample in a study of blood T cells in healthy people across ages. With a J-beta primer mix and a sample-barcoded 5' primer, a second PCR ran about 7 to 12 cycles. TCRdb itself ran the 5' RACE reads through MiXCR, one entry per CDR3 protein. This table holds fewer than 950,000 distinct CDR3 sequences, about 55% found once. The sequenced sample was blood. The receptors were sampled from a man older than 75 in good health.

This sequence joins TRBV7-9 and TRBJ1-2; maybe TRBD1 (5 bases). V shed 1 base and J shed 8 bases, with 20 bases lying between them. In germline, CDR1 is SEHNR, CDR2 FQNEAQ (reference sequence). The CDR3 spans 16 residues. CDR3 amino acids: CASSLGGTRDRWGYTF. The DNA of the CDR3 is TGTGCCAGCAGCTTAGGAGGGACCCGGGATCGATGGGGCTACACCTTC.

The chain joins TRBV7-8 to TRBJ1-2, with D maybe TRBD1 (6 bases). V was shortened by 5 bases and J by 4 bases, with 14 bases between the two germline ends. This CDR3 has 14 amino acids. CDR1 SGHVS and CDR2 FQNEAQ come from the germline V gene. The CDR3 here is CASSINRVGYGYTF. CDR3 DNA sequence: TGTGCCAGCAGCATCAACAGGGTGGGCTATGGCTACACCTTC.

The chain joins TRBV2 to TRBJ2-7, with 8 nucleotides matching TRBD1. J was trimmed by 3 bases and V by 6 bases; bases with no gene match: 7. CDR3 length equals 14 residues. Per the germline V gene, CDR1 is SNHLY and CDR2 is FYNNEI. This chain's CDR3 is CASSYQGQVYEQYF. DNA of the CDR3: TGTGCCAGCAGCTACCAGGGACAGGTCTACGAGCAGTACTTC. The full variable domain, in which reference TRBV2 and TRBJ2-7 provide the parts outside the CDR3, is EPEVTQTPSHQVTQMGQEVILRCVPISNHLYFYWYRQILGQKVEFLVSFYNNEISEKSEIFDDQFSVERPDGSNFTLKIRSTKLEDSAMYFCASSYQGQVYEQYFGPGTRLTVT.

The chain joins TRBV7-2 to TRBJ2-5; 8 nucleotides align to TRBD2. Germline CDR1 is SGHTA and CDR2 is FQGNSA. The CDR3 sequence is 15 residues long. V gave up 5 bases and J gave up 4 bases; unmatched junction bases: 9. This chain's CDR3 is CASSPSGRDRETQYF. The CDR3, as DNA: TGTGCCAGCAGCCCGTCCGGGAGGGATCGAGAGACCCAGTACTTC.

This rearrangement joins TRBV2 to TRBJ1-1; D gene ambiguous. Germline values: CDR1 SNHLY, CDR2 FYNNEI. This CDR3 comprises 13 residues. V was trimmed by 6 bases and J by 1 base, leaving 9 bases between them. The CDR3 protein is CASRFYRNTEAFF. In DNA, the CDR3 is TGTGCCAGCAGGTTCTATAGGAACACTGAAGCTTTCTTT.

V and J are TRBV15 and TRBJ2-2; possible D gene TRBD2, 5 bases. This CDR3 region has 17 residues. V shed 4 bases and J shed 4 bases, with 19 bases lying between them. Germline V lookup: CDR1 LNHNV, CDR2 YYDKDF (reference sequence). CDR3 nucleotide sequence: TGTGCCACCAGCACCGAGGGCCTAGGCATGACCACCGGGGAGCTGTTTTTT. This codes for CATSTEGLGMTTGELFF.

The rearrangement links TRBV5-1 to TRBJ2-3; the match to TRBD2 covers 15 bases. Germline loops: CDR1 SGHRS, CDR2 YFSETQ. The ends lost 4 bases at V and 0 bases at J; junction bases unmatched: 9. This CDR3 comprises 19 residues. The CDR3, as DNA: TGCGCCAGCAGCAGCGGACTAGCGGGAGGGACACCTAGCACAGATACGCAGTATTTT. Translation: CASSSGLAGGTPSTDTQYF.

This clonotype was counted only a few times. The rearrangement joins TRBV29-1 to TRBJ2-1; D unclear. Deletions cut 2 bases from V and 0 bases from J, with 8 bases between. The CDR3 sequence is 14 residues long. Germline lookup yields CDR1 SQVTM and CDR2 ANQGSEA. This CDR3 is CSVESQSSYNEQFF. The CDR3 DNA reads TGCAGCGTTGAAAGTCAGAGCTCCTACAATGAGCAGTTCTTC.

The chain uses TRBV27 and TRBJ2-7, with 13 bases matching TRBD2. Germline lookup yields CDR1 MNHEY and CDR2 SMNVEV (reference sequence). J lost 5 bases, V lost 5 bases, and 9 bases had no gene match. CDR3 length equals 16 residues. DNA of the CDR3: TGTGCCAGCAGTCCCCGACTAGCGGGAGGTCTCCACGAGCAGTACTTC. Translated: CASSPRLAGGLHEQYF.

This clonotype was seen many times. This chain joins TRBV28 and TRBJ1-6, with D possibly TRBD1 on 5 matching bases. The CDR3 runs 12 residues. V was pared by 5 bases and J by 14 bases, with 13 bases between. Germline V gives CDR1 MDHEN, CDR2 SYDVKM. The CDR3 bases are TGTGCCAGCAGTCCTGATAGGGGCACCCTCCACTTT. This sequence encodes CASSPDRGTLHF.

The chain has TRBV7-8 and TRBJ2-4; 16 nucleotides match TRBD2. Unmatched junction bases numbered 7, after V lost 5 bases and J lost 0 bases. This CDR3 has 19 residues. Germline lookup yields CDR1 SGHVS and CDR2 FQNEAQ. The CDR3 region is CASSAPGLAGGLAKNIQYF. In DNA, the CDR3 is TGTGCCAGCAGCGCACCGGGACTAGCGGGAGGGCTAGCCAAAAACATTCAGTACTTC.

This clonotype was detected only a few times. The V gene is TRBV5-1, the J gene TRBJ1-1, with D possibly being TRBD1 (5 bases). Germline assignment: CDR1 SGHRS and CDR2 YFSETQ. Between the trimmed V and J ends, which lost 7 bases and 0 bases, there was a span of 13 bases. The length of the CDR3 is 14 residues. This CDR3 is CASFPGLLNTEAFF. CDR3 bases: TGCGCCAGCTTCCCGGGACTCCTGAACACTGAAGCTTTCTTT.

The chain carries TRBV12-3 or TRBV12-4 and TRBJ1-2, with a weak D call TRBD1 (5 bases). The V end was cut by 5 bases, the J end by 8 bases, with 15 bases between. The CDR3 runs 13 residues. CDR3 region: CASSTYRTGGYTF. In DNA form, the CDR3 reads TGTGCCAGCAGTACCTACAGGACGGGGGGCTACACCTTC.

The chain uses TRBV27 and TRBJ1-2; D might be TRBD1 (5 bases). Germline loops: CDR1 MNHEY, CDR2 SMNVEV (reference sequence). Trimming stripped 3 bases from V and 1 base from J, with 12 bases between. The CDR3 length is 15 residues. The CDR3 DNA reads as TGTGCCAGCAGTTTCGGACAAGAGGATAACTATGGCTACACCTTC. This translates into CASSFGQEDNYGYTF.

The CDR3 nucleotides read TGTGCCAGCAGCTTAGAGGTCACAGCCCGGGAGCAGTACTTC. It specifies CASSLEVTAREQYF. V and J are TRBV11-2 and TRBJ2-7, with no clear D. Trimming shortened V by 0 bases and J by 7 bases, and 13 bases separated the two germline ends. This CDR3 is 14 amino acids long. From germline, CDR1 is SGHAT and CDR2 FQNNGV.

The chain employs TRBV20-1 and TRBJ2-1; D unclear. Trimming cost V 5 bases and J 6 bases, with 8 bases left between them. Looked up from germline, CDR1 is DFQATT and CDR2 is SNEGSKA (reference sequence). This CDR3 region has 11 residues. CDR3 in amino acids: CSARYSNEQFF. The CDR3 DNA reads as TGCAGTGCTCGTTATAGCAATGAGCAGTTCTTC.

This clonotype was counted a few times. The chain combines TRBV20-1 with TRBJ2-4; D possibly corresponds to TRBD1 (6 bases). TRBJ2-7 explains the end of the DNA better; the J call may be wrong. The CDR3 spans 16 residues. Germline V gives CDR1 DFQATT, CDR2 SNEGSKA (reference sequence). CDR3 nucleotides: TGCAGTGCTAGAGATCCACAGGGACCAAGGGAACACGAGCAGTACTTC. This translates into CSARDPQGPREHEQYF.

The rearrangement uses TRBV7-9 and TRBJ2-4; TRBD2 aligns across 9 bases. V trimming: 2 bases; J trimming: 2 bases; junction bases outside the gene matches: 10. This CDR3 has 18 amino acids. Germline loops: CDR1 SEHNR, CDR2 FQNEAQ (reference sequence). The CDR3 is CASSLYPSGRFSKNIQYF. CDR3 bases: TGTGCCAGCAGCTTATACCCAAGCGGGAGGTTCTCCAAAAACATTCAGTACTTC.

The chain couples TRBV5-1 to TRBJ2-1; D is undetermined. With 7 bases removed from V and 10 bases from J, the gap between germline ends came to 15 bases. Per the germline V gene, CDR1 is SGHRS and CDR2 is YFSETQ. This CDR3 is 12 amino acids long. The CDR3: CASLDPNGEQFF. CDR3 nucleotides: TGCGCCAGCTTGGACCCGAATGGGGAGCAGTTCTTC.

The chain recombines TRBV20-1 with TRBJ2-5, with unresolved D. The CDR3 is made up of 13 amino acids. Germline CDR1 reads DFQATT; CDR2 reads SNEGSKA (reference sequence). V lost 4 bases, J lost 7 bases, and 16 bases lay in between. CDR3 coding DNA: TGCAGTGCTAAGATACTCACAAGTGGGACCCAGTACTTC. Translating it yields CSAKILTSGTQYF.

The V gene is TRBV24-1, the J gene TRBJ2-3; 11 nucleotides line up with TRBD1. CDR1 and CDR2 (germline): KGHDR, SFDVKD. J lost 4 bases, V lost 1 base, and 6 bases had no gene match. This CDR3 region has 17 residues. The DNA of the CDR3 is TGTGCCACCAGTGATTTAGGGGGACAGGGGGTCGCAGATACGCAGTATTTT. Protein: CATSDLGGQGVADTQYF.

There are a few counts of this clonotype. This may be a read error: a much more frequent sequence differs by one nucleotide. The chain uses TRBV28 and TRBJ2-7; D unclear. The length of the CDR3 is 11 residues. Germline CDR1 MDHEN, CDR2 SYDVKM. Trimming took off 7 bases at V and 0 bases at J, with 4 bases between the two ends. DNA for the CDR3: TGTGCCAGCACCCGCTCCTACGAGCAGTACTTC. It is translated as CASTRSYEQYF.

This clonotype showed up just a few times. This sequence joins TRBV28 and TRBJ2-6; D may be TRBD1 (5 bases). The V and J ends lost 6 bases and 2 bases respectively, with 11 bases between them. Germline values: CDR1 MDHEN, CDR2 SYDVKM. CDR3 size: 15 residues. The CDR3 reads CASSQGIPGANVLTF. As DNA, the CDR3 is TGTGCCAGCAGCCAGGGTATTCCTGGGGCCAACGTCCTGACTTTC.

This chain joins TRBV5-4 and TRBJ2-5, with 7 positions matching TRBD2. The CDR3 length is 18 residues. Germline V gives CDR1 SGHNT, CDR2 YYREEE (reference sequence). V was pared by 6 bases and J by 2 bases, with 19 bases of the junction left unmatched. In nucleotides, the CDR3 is TGTGCCAGCATCCCACGCGGGATGGCGGGAGAGAGACAAGAGACCCAGTACTTC. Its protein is CASIPRGMAGERQETQYF.

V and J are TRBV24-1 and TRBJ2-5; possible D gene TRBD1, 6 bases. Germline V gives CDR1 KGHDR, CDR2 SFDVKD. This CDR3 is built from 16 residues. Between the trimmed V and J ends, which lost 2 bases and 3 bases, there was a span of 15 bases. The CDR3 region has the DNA TGTGCCACCAGTGATTCCCGACGAGGGGGAGAAGAGACCCAGTACTTC. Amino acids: CATSDSRRGGEETQYF.

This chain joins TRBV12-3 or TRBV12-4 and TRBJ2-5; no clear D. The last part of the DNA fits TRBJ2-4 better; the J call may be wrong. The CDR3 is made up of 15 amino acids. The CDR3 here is CASSDNEVAKNIQYF. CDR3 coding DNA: TGTGCCAGCAGCGACAACGAAGTCGCCAAAAACATTCAGTACTTC.

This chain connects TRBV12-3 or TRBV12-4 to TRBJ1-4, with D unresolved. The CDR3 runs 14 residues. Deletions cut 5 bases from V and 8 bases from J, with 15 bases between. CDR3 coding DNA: TGTGCCAGCAGTCCTCGTCGGAACCGAGAAAAACTGTTTTTT. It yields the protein CASSPRRNREKLFF.

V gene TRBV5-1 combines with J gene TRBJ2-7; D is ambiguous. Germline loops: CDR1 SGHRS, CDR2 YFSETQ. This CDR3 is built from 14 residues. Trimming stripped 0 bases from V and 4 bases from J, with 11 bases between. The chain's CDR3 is CASSLDISKYEQYF. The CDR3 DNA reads TGCGCCAGCAGCTTGGATATCAGCAAATACGAGCAGTACTTC.

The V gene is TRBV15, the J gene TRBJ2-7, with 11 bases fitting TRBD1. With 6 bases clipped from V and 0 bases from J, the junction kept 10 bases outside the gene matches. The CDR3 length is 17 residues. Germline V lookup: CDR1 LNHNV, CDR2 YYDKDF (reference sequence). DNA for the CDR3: TGTGCCACCAGATGGGCCTCCGGGACAGGGGGCTCCTACGAGCAGTACTTC. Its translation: CATRWASGTGGSYEQYF. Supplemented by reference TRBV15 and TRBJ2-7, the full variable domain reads DAMVIQNPRYQVTQFGKPVTLSCSQTLNHNVMYWYQQKSSQAPKLLFHYYDKDFNNEADTPDNFQSRRPNTSFCFLDIRSPGLGDTAMYLCATRWASGTGGSYEQYFGPGTRLTVT.

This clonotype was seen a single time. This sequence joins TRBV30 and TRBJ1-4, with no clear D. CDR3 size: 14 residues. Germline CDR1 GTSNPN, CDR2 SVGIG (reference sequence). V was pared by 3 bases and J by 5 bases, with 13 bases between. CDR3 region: CAWRSGGRNEKLFF. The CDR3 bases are TGTGCCTGGAGGTCCGGAGGCCGAAATGAAAAACTGTTTTTT.